This TCR beta chain stems from a study of blood T cell repertoires in COVID-19. Study-wide background: Material from acute and convalescent COVID-19 was sourced from the United States, Italy and Spain. The analysed material was cDNA or gDNA that came from T cells, B-cell-depleted T cells, or PBMCs.

Study members were between roughly 18 and 90 years old and lived in fewer than 30 US regions. CDR1 is MNHNS and CDR2 is SASEGT in the germline V gene. V was cut by 2 bases and J by 10 bases, with 12 bases left in between. The CDR3 covers 14 residues. Sequencing was performed with immunoSEQ multiplex PCR; in TCRdb, only in-frame clones are kept and a portion is missing. The table records fewer than 200,000 clones, more than 70% of them present only once. The receptor was derived from a woman aged 45-60 years in a cohort exposed to, infected with or recovered from COVID-19 (not recorded which). Sequencing input: PBMCs or T cells enriched from blood (not recorded which). The chain employs TRBV6-1 and TRBJ1-6, with no clear D. CDR3 sequence: CASSEPGLLSPLHF. The CDR3 coding sequence is TGTGCCAGCAGTGAACCGGGGTTGTTGTCACCCCTCCACTTT.